These 17 T cell receptor beta chains originate from one sample sequenced in a study of regulatory T cells in long-lasting Graves disease. Library construction for TCR beta used iRepertoire HTBI primers and Arm-PCR of CDR3 regions. In TCRdb, the multiplex PCR reads were re-called with MiXCR into one record per CDR3 protein. The sample lists about 530,000 distinct CDR3 sequences; roughly a sixth were seen once. The time point: newly diagnosed GD, antithyroid drugs for less than 3 months. From RNA extracted from PBMCs, the TCR library was made. The sample also formed part of further work on T cells in Graves' hyperthyroidism and ophthalmopathy.

Source: peripheral blood mononuclear cells (PBMCs), taken at new diagnosis, from a patient treated with antithyroid drugs. The receptors stem from a woman aged 35-60 years with Graves disease.

As concerns this clonotype: This sequence may be a read error, since a much larger clone differs from it by one base. The chain employs TRBV20-1 and TRBJ1-2; TRBD1 might be the D (5 bases). The CDR3 has 15 amino acids. V was shortened by 3 bases and J by 4 bases, with 18 bases between the two germline ends. The V gene's germline CDR1 is DFQATT and CDR2 SNEGSKA (reference sequence). In DNA form, the CDR3 reads TGCAGTGCTAGGGTGGTGGGGGGGGAATCCTATGGCTACACCTTC. It yields the protein CSARVVGGESYGYTF.

The V call is TRBV3-1, the J call TRBJ2-1, with 8 bases identical to TRBD2. After removal of 1 base from V and 10 bases from J, the junction contained 9 bases not matched to a gene. The CDR3 totals 15 residues. Germline V gives CDR1 LGHDT, CDR2 YNNKEL (reference sequence). The CDR3: CASSQGAGVLREQFF. CDR3 nucleotide sequence: TGTGCCAGCAGCCAAGGAGCGGGGGTCCTAAGGGAGCAGTTCTTC.

This clonotype was seen repeatedly, ten times or more. This sequence joins TRBV29-1 and TRBJ2-4; D uncertain. Trimming shortened V by 7 bases and J by 2 bases, and 15 bases separated the two germline ends. Germline V gene lookup returns CDR1 SQVTM and CDR2 ANQGSEA. This CDR3 comprises 14 residues. CDR3 sequence reads: CSATDLGTKNIQYF. In DNA, the CDR3 is TGCAGCGCCACCGACCTTGGGACCAAAAACATTCAGTACTTC.

This clonotype was observed many times. The chain combines TRBV3-1 with TRBJ2-3; tentatively, D is TRBD2 (5 bases). The V and J ends lost 0 bases and 2 bases respectively, with 12 bases between them. Germline V lookup: CDR1 LGHDT, CDR2 YNNKEL (reference sequence). The CDR3 runs to 16 residues. This CDR3 reads CASSQDFGVPTDTQYF. The CDR3 DNA reads TGTGCCAGCAGCCAAGATTTCGGGGTCCCCACAGATACGCAGTATTTT.

This clonotype was counted at least ten times. This chain links TRBV3-1 with TRBJ1-5; D uncertain. The CDR3 is made up of 15 amino acids. Trimming stripped 0 bases from V and 3 bases from J, with 9 bases between. CDR1 is LGHDT, CDR2 YNNKEL, per germline (reference sequence). The CDR3 loop is CASSQDPGNNQPQHF. CDR3 DNA sequence: TGTGCCAGCAGCCAAGACCCAGGTAACAATCAGCCCCAGCATTTT.

This clonotype appeared many times. The chain joins TRBV6-2 or TRBV6-3 to TRBJ1-5; D is ambiguous. Trimming pared 4 bases from V and 2 bases from J, leaving 12 bases between. CDR1 and CDR2 (germline): MNHEY, SVGEGT. The CDR3 sequence is 15 residues long. The CDR3 protein is CASSSKGMGNQPQHF. The CDR3, as DNA: TGTGCCAGCAGTTCTAAGGGTATGGGCAATCAGCCCCAGCATTTT.

The chain carries TRBV5-5 and TRBJ1-2, with D hard to call. The CDR3 loop spans 14 amino acids. Trimming removed 4 bases from V and 4 bases from J, with 14 bases in between. Germline CDR1 and CDR2: SGHKS and YYEKEE (reference sequence). The CDR3 coding sequence is TGTGCCAGCAGCCAACAGTTGGGGAGCTATGGCTACACCTTC. Its translation is CASSQQLGSYGYTF. Filled out from reference TRBV5-5 and TRBJ1-2, the complete variable domain reads DAGVTQSPTHLIKTRGQQVTLRCSPISGHKSVSWYQQVLGQGPQFIFQYYEKEERGRGNFPDRFSARQFPNYSSELNVNALLLGDSALYLCASSQQLGSYGYTFGSGTRLTVV.

This clonotype appeared a few times. This chain connects TRBV12-5 to TRBJ1-1; D might be TRBD1 (5 bases). Germline V gene lookup returns CDR1 LGHNT and CDR2 FRNRAP. The V end lost 6 bases, the J end lost 11 bases, and 16 bases lay between the germline ends. CDR3 size: 12 residues. The CDR3 here is CASGLDSREAFF. In DNA, the CDR3 is TGTGCTAGTGGCCTTGACAGCAGGGAGGCTTTCTTT.

In its sample, this clonotype was seen many times. The V gene is TRBV7-8, the J gene TRBJ1-1, with D perhaps TRBD1 (6 bases). V dropped 1 base and J dropped 1 base, with 19 bases sitting between them. The CDR3 covers 18 residues. Germline V gene lookup returns CDR1 SGHVS and CDR2 FQNEAQ. In DNA form, the CDR3 reads TGTGCCAGCAGCTTAGACGTCCTCTACCGGGGGGCGAACACTGAAGCTTTCTTT. Translated, it gives CASSLDVLYRGANTEAFF.

The table lists this clonotype with many counts. The chain carries TRBV11-3 and TRBJ2-1; the D is unclear. CDR1 and CDR2 (germline): SGHNT, YENEEA. V was clipped by 3 bases and J by 3 bases, with 3 bases between them. The CDR3 covers 12 residues. Written as DNA, the CDR3 is TGTGCCAGCAGCTTGAGCTACAATGAGCAGTTCTTC. It codes for CASSLSYNEQFF.

This clonotype has just a few counts. The genes are TRBV5-4 and TRBJ2-2; the match to TRBD2 covers 11 bases. The CDR3 extends over 17 amino acids. The V and J ends lost 0 bases and 4 bases, in that order; junction bases with no gene match: 5. CDR1 SGHNT and CDR2 YYREEE come from the germline V gene (reference sequence). This CDR3 reads CASSLAFGLAGTGELFF. DNA of the CDR3: TGTGCCAGCAGCTTGGCCTTTGGACTAGCGGGCACCGGGGAGCTGTTTTTT.

With regard to this clonotype: A much bigger clone sits one base away, suggesting this may be a read error. This chain connects TRBV28 to TRBJ1-4, with D unresolved. Per germline, CDR1 MDHEN and CDR2 SYDVKM. The CDR3 covers 12 residues. Trimming cost V 8 bases and J 0 bases, with 4 bases left between them. The CDR3 here is CASLSTNEKLFF. In DNA, the CDR3 is TGTGCCAGCCTTTCAACTAATGAAAAACTGTTTTTT.

The gene calls are TRBV2 and TRBJ2-7; 8 nucleotides line up with TRBD1. This CDR3 has 15 amino acids. The junction had 9 bases not matched to a gene; V was cut back by 5 bases and J by 3 bases. Germline CDR1 is SNHLY and CDR2 is FYNNEI. Written as DNA, the CDR3 is TGTGCCAGCAGTCTTCTCGGACAGGGTGTCTACGAGCAGTACTTC. It encodes CASSLLGQGVYEQYF. The full variable domain, rest sourced from reference TRBV2 and TRBJ2-7, is EPEVTQTPSHQVTQMGQEVILRCVPISNHLYFYWYRQILGQKVEFLVSFYNNEISEKSEIFDDQFSVERPDGSNFTLKIRSTKLEDSAMYFCASSLLGQGVYEQYFGPGTRLTVT.

This clonotype was detected many times. J is TRBJ1-2 and V is TRBV18, with a tentative D call TRBD1 (6 bases). This CDR3 is 13 amino acids long. CDR1 KGHSH and CDR2 LQKENI come from the germline V gene. V shed 3 bases and J shed 7 bases, with 12 bases lying between them. Here the CDR3 DNA reads TGTGCCAGCTCACCGGCAATGGGGGCTGGCTACACCTTC. Its protein is CASSPAMGAGYTF.

This clonotype was picked up a small number of times. The CDR3 reads CASSLSDRVASPLHF. The CDR3 nucleotides are TGTGCCAGCAGTTTATCAGACAGGGTCGCTTCACCCCTCCACTTT. The V call is TRBV27, the J call TRBJ1-6, with 7 bases aligning to TRBD1. The CDR3 has 15 residues. From germline, CDR1 is MNHEY and CDR2 SMNVEV (reference sequence). J gave up 9 bases and V 0 bases, and 5 bases lay outside the gene matches.

This clonotype showed up many times. A read error may produce the germline difference seen at one junction end. The V and J genes are TRBV30 and TRBJ1-2; D possibly corresponds to TRBD1 (5 bases). The CDR3 loop spans 11 amino acids. Germline CDR1 GTSNPN, CDR2 SVGIG (reference sequence). The CDR3 loop reads CAWAKGPSLAF. In nucleotides, the CDR3 is TGTGCCTGGGCCAAGGGACCGAGTCTCGCCTTC.

Many counts were recorded for this clonotype. The CDR3 DNA follows: TGTGCCAGCAGCTTCGACCAGGGACAGCTTAACACTGAAGCTTTCTTT. Translation gives CASSFDQGQLNTEAFF. V is TRBV11-2 and J is TRBJ1-1; TRBD1 agrees at 7 bases. V dropped 3 bases and J dropped 2; count of bases not matched to a gene: 9. Germline V lookup: CDR1 SGHAT, CDR2 FQNNGV. The length of the CDR3 is 16 residues. Using reference TRBV11-2 and TRBJ1-1 for the parts outside the CDR3, the full variable domain is EAGVAQSPRYKIIEKRQSVAFWCNPISGHATLYWYQQILGQGPKLLIQFQNNGVVDDSQLPKDRFSAERLKGVDSTLKIQPAKLEDSAVYLCASSFDQGQLNTEAFFGQGTRLTVV.